This T cell receptor (beta chain) was observed in a study of CD8 T cells in ankylosing spondylitis. The CDR3 runs to 14 residues. The V end lost 2 bases, the J end lost 2 bases, and 10 bases lay between the germline ends. Germline CDR1 SGHRS, CDR2 YFSETQ. As the method for making TCR beta libraries, quantitative 5'-RACE with molecular barcodes was used. From the 5' RACE reads, TCRdb called clonotypes with MiXCR, one entry per CDR3 protein. This sample has more than 150,000 distinct CDR3 sequences, with 15% to 20% found just once. In this sample, this clonotype turned up many times. The receptor was derived from a male donor aged 10-35 years with ankylosing spondylitis or in good health (not recorded which). The chain combines TRBV5-1 with TRBJ1-1; tentative D call: TRBD1 (5 bases). The sample was blood, either unsorted or a sorted T cell fraction (not recorded which). CDR3 sequence reads: CASSFRQRNTEAFF. The CDR3 DNA follows: TGCGCCAGCAGCTTCCGACAGAGAAACACTGAAGCTTTCTTT.